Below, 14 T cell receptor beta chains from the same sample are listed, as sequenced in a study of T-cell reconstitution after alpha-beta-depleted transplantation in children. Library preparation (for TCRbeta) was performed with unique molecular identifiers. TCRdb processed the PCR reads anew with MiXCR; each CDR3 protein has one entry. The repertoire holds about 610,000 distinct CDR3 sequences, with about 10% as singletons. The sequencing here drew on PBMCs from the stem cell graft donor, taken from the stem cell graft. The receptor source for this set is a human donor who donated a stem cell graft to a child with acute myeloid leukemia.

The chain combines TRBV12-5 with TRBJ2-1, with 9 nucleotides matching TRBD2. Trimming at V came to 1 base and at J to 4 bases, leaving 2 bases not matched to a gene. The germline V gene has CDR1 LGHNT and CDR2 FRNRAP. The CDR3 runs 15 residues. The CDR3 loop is CASGLGSGRYNEQFF. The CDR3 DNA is TGTGCTAGTGGTTTGGGCAGCGGGAGGTACAATGAGCAGTTCTTC.

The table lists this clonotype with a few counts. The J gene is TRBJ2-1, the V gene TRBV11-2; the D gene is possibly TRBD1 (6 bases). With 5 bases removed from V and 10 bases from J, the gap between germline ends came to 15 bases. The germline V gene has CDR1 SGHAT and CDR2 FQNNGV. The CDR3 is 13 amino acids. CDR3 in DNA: TGTGCCAGCAGCCCCGACAGGTGGAGGGAGCAGTTCTTC. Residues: CASSPDRWREQFF. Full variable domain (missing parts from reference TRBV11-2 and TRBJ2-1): EAGVAQSPRYKIIEKRQSVAFWCNPISGHATLYWYQQILGQGPKLLIQFQNNGVVDDSQLPKDRFSAERLKGVDSTLKIQPAKLEDSAVYLCASSPDRWREQFFGPGTRLTVL.

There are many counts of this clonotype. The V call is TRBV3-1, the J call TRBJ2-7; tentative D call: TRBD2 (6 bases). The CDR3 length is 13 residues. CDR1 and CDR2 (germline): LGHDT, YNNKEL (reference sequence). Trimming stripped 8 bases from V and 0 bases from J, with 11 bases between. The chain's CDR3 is CASSWRGSYEQYF. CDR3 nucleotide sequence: TGTGCCAGCTCATGGCGGGGCTCCTACGAGCAGTACTTC.

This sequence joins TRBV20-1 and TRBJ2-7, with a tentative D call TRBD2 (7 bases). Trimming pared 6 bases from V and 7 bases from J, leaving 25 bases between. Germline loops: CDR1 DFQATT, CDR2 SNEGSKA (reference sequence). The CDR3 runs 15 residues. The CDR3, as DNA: TGCAGTGCCGATGGGGGCGGGAGTCAGCTGCGGGAGCAGTACTTC. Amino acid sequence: CSADGGGSQLREQYF.

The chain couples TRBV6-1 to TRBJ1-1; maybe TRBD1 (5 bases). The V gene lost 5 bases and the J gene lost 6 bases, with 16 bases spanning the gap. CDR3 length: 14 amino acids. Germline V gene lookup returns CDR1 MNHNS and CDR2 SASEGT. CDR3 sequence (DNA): TGTGCCAGCAGTAGGGGATTTGGAGGGCCTGAAGCTTTCTTT. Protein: CASSRGFGGPEAFF.

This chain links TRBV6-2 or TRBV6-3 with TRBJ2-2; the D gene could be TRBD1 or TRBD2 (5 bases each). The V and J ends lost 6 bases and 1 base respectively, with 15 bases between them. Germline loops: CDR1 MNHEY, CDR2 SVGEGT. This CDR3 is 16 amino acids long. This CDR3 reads CASRVLGTVNTGELFF. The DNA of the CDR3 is TGTGCCAGCAGAGTACTCGGGACGGTGAACACCGGGGAGCTGTTTTTT.

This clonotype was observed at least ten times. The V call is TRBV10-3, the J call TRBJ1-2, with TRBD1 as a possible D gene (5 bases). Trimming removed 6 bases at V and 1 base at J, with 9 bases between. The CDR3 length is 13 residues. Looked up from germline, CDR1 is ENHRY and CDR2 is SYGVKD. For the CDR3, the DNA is TGTGCCATCAGGGGTGACAGTAACTATGGCTACACCTTC. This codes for CAIRGDSNYGYTF.

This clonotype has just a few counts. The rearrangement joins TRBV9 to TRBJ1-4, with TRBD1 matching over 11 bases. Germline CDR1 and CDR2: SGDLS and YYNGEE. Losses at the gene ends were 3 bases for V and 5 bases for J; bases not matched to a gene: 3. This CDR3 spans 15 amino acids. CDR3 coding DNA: TGTGCCAGCAGCGGAGGGGACAGGGGGAATGAAAAACTGTTTTTT. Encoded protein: CASSGGDRGNEKLFF.

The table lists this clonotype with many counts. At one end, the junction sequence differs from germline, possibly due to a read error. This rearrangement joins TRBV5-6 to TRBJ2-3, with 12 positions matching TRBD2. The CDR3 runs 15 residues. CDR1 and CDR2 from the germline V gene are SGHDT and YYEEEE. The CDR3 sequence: CASSLRLAGADTQYF. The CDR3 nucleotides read TGCGCCAGCAGCTTACGACTAGCGGGAGCAGATACGCAGTATTTT.

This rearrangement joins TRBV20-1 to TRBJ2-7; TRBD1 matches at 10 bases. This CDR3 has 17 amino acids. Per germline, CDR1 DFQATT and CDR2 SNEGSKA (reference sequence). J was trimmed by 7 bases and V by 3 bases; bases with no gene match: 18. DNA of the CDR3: TGCAGTGCTAGGGGGACCTTGGGACGGACAGGGGGGTGGGAGCAGTACTTC. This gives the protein CSARGTLGRTGGWEQYF.

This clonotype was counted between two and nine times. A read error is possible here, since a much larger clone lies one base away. Here the CDR3 DNA reads TGTGCCAGCAGAAGGGGCTCCTACAATGAGCAGTTCTTC. This translates into CASRRGSYNEQFF. This chain connects TRBV27 to TRBJ2-1, with D maybe TRBD1 (5 bases). CDR1 and CDR2 (germline): MNHEY, SMNVEV (reference sequence). V gave up 6 bases and J gave up 0 bases, with 6 bases separating them. The CDR3 is 13 amino acids.

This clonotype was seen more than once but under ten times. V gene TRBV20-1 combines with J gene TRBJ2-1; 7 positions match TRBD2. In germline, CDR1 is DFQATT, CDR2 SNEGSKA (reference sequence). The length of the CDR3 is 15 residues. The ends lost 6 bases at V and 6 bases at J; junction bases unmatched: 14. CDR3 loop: CSAQVPGTTFNEQFF. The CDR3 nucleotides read TGCAGTGCCCAGGTCCCGGGGACTACGTTCAATGAGCAGTTCTTC.

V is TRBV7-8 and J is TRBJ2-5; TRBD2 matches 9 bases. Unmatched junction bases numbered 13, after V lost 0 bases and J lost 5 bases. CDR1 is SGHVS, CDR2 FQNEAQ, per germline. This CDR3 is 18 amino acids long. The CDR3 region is CASSLALGLARAQETQYF. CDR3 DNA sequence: TGTGCCAGCAGCTTAGCCCTGGGACTAGCTCGTGCGCAGGAGACCCAGTACTTC. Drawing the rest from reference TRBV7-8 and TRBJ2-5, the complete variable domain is GAGVSQSPRYKVAKRGQDVALRCDPISGHVSLFWYQQALGQGPEFLTYFQNEAQLDKSGLPSDRFFAERPEGSVSTLKIQRTQQEDSAVYLCASSLALGLARAQETQYFGPGTRLLVL.

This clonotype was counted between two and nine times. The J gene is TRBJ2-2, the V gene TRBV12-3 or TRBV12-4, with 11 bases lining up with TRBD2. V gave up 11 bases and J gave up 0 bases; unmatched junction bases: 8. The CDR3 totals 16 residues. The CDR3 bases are TGTGCCGGTAGGACTAGCGGGCTCCCGAACACCGGGGAGCTGTTTTTT. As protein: CAGRTSGLPNTGELFF.